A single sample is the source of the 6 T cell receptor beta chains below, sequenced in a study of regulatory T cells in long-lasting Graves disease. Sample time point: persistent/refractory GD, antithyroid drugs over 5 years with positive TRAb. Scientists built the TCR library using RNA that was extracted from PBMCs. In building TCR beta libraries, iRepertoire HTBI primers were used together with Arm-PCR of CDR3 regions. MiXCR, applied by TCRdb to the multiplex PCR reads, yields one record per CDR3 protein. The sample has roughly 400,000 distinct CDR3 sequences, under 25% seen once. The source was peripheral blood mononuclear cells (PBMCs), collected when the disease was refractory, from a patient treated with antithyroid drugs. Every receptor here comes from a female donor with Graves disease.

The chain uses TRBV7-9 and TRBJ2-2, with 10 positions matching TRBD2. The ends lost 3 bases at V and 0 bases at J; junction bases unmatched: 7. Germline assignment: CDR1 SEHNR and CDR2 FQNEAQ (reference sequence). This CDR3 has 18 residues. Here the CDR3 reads CASSFPGTSDANTGELFF. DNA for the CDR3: TGTGCCAGCAGCTTCCCAGGGACTAGCGATGCGAACACCGGGGAGCTGTTTTTT.

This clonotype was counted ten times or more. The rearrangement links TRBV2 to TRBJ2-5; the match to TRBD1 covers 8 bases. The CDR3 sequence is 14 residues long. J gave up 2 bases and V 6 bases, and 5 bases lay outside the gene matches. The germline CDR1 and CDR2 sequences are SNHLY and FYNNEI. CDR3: CASSGDRGQETQYF. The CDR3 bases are TGTGCCAGCAGCGGTGACAGGGGACAAGAGACCCAGTACTTC.

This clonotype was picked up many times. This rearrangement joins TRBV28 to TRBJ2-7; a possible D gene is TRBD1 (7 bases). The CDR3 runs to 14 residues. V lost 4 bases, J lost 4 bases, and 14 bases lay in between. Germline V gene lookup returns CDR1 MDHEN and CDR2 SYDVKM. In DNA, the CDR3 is TGTGCCAGCAGTTCGACAGGGAGGCAATACGAGCAGTACTTC. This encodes CASSSTGRQYEQYF.

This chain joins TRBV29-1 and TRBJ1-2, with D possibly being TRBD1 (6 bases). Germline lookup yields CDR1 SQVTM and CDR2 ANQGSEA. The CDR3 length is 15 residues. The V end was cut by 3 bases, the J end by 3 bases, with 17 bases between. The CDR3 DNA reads TGCAGCGTTGAGACAGGCCCCAGGAGGGACTATGGCTACACCTTC. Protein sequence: CSVETGPRRDYGYTF.

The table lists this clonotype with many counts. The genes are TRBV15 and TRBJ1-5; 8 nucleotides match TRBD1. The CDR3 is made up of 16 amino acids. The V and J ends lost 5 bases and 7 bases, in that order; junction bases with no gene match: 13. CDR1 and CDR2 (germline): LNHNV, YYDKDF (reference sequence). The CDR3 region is CATSSNQGARDQPQHF. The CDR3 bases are TGTGCCACCAGCTCTAACCAGGGGGCGCGGGACCAGCCCCAGCATTTT. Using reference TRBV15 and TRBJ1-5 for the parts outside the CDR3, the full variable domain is DAMVIQNPRYQVTQFGKPVTLSCSQTLNHNVMYWYQQKSSQAPKLLFHYYDKDFNNEADTPDNFQSRRPNTSFCFLDIRSPGLGDTAMYLCATSSNQGARDQPQHFGDGTRLSIL.

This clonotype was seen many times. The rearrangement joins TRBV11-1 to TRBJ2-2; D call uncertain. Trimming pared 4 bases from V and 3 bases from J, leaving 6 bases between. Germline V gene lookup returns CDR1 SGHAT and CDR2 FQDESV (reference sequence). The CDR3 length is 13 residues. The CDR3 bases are TGTGCCAGCAGCTCTATAGACACCGGGGAGCTGTTTTTT. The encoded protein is CASSSIDTGELFF.